This T cell receptor (beta chain) was recovered during a study of T-cell memory formation after mild COVID-19. Study context: Largely donor-specific TCR clusters were found.

Study-level findings and limits: Clones that got smaller from day 15 to 85 had even CD4/CD8, while clones growing later tipped toward CD4+. Researchers found some responding clones in pre-infection memory, a sign that cross-reactive memory joined.

Concerning this clonotype itself: Its specificity is not known.

TCRalpha and TCRbeta libraries used 5'RACE with constant-segment primers and UMIs. Each CDR3 protein is one row after TCRdb ran MiXCR on the 5' RACE reads. The table has about 320,000 distinct CDR3 sequences, roughly an eighth seen once. Source material: PBMCs or a T cell subset sorted from them (not recorded which). The clonotype comes from a man aged 18-30 years who had mild COVID-19 (a few samples of this study predate the infection). Cell type and time point are not known.

CDR3 sequence: CASSPWEALGGNTIYF. The CDR3 DNA is TGCGCCAGCAGCCCCTGGGAAGCCCTGGGAGGAAACACCATATATTTT. V gene TRBV5-1 combines with J gene TRBJ1-3; D ambiguous. Trimming pared 4 bases from V and 4 bases from J, leaving 18 bases between. The CDR3 consists of 16 residues. Germline V gene lookup returns CDR1 SGHRS and CDR2 YFSETQ. The whole variable domain, remainder taken from reference TRBV5-1 and TRBJ1-3, is KAGVTQTPRYLIKTRGQQVTLSCSPISGHRSVSWYQQTPGQGLQFLFEYFSETQRNKGNFPGRFSGRQFSNSRSEMNVSTLELGDSALYLCASSPWEALGGNTIYFGEGSWLTVV.